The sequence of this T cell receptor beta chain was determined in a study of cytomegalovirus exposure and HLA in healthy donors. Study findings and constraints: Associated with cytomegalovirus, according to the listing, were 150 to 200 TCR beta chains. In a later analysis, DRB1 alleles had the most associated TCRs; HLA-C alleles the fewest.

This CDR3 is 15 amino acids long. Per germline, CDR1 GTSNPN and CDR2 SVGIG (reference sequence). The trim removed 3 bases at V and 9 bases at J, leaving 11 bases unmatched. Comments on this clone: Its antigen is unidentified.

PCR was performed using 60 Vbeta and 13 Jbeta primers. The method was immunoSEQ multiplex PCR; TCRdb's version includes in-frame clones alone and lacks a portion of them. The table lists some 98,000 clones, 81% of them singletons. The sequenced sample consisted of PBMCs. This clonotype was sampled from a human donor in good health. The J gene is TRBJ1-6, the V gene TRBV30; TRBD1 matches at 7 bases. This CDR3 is CAWRADREVFSPLHF. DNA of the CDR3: TGTGCCTGGAGGGCAGACAGGGAGGTTTTTTCACCCCTCCACTTT. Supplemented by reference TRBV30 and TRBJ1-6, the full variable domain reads SQTIHQWPATLVQPVGSPLSLECTVEGTSNPNLYWYRQAAGRGLQLLFYSVGIGQISSEVPQNLSASRPQDRQFILSSKKLLLSDSGFYLCAWRADREVFSPLHFGNGTRLTVT.